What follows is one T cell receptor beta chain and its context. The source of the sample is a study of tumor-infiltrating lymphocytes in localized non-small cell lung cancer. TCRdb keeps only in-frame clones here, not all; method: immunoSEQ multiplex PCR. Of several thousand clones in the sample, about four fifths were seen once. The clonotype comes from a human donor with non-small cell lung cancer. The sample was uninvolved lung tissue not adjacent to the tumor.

Here the CDR3 reads CASSLLPSNQPQHF. In DNA, the CDR3 is TGCGCCAGCAGCTTGTTACCCAGCAATCAGCCCCAGCATTTT. V usage is TRBV5-1 and J usage is TRBJ1-5; D call uncertain. This CDR3 has 14 residues. Germline V gene data show CDR1 as SGHRS and CDR2 as YFSETQ. The V gene lost 1 base and the J gene lost 1 base, with 6 bases spanning the gap.